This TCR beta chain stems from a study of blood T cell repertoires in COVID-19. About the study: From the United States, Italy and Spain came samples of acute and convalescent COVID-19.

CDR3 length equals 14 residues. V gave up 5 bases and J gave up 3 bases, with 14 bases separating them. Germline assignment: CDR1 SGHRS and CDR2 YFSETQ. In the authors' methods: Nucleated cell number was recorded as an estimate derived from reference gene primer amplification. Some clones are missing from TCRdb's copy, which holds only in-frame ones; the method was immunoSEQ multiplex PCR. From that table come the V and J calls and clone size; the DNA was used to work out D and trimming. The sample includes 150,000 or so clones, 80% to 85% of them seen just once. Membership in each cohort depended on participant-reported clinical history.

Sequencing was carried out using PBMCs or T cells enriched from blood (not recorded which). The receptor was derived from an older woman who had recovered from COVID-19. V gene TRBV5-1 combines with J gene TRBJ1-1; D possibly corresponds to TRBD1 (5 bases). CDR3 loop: CASSYTGGDTEAFF. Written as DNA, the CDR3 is TGCGCCAGCAGTTACACCGGGGGGGACACTGAAGCTTTCTTT.